This T cell receptor (beta chain) was profiled in a study of radiation and T cells in renal cell carcinoma. The time point is: blood 4 weeks post-SBRT, at nephrectomy. Treatment meaning: 15 Gy SBRT to primary tumor, nephrectomy 4 weeks later. Nephrectomy followed 15 Gy stereotactic body radiation by 4 weeks. Radiation-treated patients gave blood at baseline, week 2 and week 4. Study-wide results and limits: In blood, top tumor clones expanded by 2 weeks, shrinking by 4. No pretreatment tumor biopsies were available for baseline clonotypes.

The V gene lost 3 bases and the J gene lost 5 bases, with 11 bases spanning the gap. From germline, CDR1 is SGHRS and CDR2 YFSETQ. The CDR3 is made up of 13 amino acids. Data came from immunoSEQ multiplex PCR; TCRdb stores just in-frame clones and leaves some out. The data contain around 170,000 clones, less than 90% of them singletons. In regard to this clone: No antigen is known for it.

J is TRBJ1-1 and V is TRBV5-1, with D possibly matching TRBD1 (6 bases). The material sequenced was blood, taken from a patient whose treatment included radiotherapy and nephrectomy. The origin of this receptor is a woman aged 45-59 years with renal cell carcinoma. CDR3 protein: CASSWGQQTEAFF. DNA of the CDR3: TGCGCCAGCAGCTGGGGACAACAAACTGAAGCTTTCTTT.